Here is one T cell receptor (beta chain) with its context. A much larger clone sits a single nucleotide away, making a read error possible. This specimen belongs to a study of identical twins' blood T cells. Libraries were made from RNA as TCR cDNA, using a modified protocol. TCRdb used MiXCR to reprocess the 5' RACE reads, holding one entry per CDR3 protein. This sample yields 350,000 to 400,000 distinct CDR3 sequences, of which approximately 30% are seen a single time; about 6% belongs to the top ten. This receptor was identified in a woman aged 18-49 years in good health. Material for sequencing was PBMCs.

CDR3 nucleotide sequence: TGCGCCAGCAGGGGGTTTACTAATGAAAAACTGCTTTTT. Translating gives CASRGFTNEKLLF. V is TRBV5-1 and J is TRBJ1-4; D gene uncertain. Germline CDR1 and CDR2: SGHRS and YFSETQ. The CDR3 is 13 residues long.